The text below deals with one TCR beta chain. Its specificity is not known. Primers used in a second PCR of roughly 6 to 11 cycles were a sample-barcoded 5' primer and a J-beta primer mix. TCRdb used MiXCR to reprocess the 5' RACE reads, holding one entry per CDR3 protein. The sample comprises fewer than 2,000,000 distinct CDR3 sequences, 34% of which are singletons, and about 11% rests with the top ten. The sample comes from a study of blood T cells in healthy people across ages. General study results and limits: It was found that TCR beta diversity correlated strongly with the percentage of naive T cells.

CDR3 length: 13 amino acids. Germline V gene lookup returns CDR1 DFQATT and CDR2 SNEGSKA (reference sequence). V gave up 3 bases and J gave up 1 base, with 9 bases separating them. The genes are TRBV20-1 and TRBJ1-2, with D unclear. The clonotype comes from a woman in her 30s in good health. Sequenced: blood. As DNA, the CDR3 is TGCAGTGCTAGTAGCAGGATTAACTATGGCTACACCTTC. It translates to CSASSRINYGYTF.